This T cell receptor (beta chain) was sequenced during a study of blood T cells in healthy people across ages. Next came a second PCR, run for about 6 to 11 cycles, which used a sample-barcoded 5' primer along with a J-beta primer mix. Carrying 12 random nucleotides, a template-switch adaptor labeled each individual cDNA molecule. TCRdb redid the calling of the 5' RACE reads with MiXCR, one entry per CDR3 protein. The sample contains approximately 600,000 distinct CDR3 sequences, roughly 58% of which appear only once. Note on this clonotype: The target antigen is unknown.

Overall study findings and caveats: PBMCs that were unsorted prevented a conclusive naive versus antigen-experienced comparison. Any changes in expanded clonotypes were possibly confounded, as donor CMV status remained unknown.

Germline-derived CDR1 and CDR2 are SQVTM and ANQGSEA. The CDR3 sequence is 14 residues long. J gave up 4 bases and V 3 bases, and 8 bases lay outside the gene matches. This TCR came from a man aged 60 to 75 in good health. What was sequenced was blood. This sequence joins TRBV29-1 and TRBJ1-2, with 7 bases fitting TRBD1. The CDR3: CSVEGRAGGYGYTF. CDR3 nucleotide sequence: TGCAGCGTTGAGGGGAGGGCAGGGGGCTATGGCTACACCTTC. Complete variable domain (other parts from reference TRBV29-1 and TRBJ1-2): SAVISQKPSRDICQRGTSLTIQCQVDSQVTMMFWYRQQPGQSLTLIATANQGSEATYESGFVIDKFPISRPNLTFSTLTVSNMSPEDSSIYLCSVEGRAGGYGYTFGSGTRLTVV.